This record concerns one T cell receptor beta chain sequence. Its antigen is as yet unknown. Each sample's TCRB immunosequencing used five hundred nanograms of biopsy DNA. The protocol was immunoSEQ multiplex PCR, while the TCRdb copy is restricted to in-frame clones and leaves out a portion. The table lists roughly 5,300 clones, roughly 74% of them singletons, with about 37% in the top ten. These data come from a study of T cell repertoires in ileal Crohn's disease. Study-level results: Clonality above 26.8% at surgery always came with endoscopic recurrence. Sorted CD8 T cells held more high-frequency clones than CD4.

Time point reported: neoterminal ileum biopsy at postoperative endoscopy, about 6 months after surgery. The TCR originated in an adult with Crohn's disease. Material: ileal tissue.

For the CDR3, the DNA is TGCGCCAGCAGCTGGGGAGGGAACACTGAAGCTTTCTTT. Protein product: CASSWGGNTEAFF. The J gene is TRBJ1-1, the V gene TRBV5-1; no reliable D call. Germline loops: CDR1 SGHRS, CDR2 YFSETQ. The CDR3 consists of 13 residues. The V end lost 3 bases, the J end lost 1 base, and 7 bases lay between the germline ends.